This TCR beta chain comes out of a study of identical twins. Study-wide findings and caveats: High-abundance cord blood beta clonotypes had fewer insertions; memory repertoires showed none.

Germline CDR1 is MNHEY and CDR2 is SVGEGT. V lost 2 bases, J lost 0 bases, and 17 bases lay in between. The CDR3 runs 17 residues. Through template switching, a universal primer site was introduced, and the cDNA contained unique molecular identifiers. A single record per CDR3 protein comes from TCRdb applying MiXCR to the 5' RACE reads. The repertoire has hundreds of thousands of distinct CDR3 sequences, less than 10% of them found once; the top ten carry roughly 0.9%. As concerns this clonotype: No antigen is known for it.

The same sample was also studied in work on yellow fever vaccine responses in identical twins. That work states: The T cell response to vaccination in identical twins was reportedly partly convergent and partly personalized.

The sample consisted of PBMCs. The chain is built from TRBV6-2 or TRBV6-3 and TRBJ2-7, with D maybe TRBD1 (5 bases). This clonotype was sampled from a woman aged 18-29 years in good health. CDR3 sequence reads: CASSYDQGQPYSYEQYF. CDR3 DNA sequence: TGTGCCAGCAGTTACGATCAGGGTCAGCCATACTCCTACGAGCAGTACTTC.